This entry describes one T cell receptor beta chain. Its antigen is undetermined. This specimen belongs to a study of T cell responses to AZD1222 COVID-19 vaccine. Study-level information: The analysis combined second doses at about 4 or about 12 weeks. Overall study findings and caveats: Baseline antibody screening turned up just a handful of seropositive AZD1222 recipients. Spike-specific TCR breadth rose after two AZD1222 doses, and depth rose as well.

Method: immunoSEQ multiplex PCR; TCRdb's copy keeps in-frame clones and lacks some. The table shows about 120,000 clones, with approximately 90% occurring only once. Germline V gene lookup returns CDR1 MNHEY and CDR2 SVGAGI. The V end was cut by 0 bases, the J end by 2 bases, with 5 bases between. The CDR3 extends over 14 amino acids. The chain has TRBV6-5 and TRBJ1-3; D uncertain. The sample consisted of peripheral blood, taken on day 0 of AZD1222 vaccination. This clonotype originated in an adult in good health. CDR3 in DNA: TGTGCCAGCAGTTACTCGCTCCCTGGAAACACCATATATTTT. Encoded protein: CASSYSLPGNTIYF.